This T cell receptor (beta chain) was identified during a study of T cells in localized non-small cell lung cancer. Study observations and caveats: Uninvolved adjacent lung showed peak T cell clonality, exceeding tumor. Multi-region tumor sequencing was not done, so intratumor heterogeneity could not be excluded.

CDR3 size: 15 residues. Per germline, CDR1 SGDLS and CDR2 YYNGEE. Between the trimmed V and J ends, which lost 4 bases and 5 bases, there was a span of 18 bases. Data came from immunoSEQ multiplex PCR; TCRdb stores just in-frame clones and leaves some out. The sample includes about 33,000 clones, about 90% of them seen just once. As for this clone: The antigen remains unidentified.

The chain is built from TRBV9 and TRBJ1-1; tentative D call: TRBD1 (6 bases). The sequence came from a man aged 40 to 70 with stage I lung adenocarcinoma. Source: peripheral blood, taken before any cancer treatment. CDR3 bases: TGTGCCAGCAGCTTGAAACAGGGTGTCGCAACTGAAGCTTTCTTT. It is translated as CASSLKQGVATEAFF.